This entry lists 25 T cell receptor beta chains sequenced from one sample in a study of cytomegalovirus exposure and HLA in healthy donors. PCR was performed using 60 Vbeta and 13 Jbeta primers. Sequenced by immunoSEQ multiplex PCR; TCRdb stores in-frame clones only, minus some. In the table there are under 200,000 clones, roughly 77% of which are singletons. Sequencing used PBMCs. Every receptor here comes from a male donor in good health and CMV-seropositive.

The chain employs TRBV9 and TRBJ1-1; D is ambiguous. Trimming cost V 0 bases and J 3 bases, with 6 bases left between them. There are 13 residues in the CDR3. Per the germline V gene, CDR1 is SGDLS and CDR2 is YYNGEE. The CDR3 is CASSVGLDTEAFF. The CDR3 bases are TGTGCCAGCAGCGTAGGCTTAGACACTGAAGCTTTCTTT.

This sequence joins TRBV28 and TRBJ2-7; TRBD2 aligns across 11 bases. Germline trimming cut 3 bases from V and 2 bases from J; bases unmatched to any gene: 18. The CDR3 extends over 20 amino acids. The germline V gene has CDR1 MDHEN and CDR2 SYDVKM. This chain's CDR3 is CASSFWQPNLLAGGPYEQYF. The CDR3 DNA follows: TGTGCCAGCAGTTTCTGGCAACCAAACCTCCTAGCGGGAGGCCCCTACGAGCAGTACTTC.

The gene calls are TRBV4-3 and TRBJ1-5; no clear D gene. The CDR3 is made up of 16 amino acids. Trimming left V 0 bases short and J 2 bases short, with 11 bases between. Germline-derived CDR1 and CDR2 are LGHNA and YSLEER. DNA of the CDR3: TGCGCCAGCAGCCAAGAGGCCTCCGCCCGCAATCAGCCCCAGCATTTT. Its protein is CASSQEASARNQPQHF.

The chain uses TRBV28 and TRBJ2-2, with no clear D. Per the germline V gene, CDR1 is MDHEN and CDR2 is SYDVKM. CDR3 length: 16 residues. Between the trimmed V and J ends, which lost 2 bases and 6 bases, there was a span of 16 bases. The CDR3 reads CASSLPPPVSAGELFF. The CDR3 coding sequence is TGTGCCAGCAGTTTACCCCCTCCCGTCTCGGCCGGGGAGCTGTTTTTT.

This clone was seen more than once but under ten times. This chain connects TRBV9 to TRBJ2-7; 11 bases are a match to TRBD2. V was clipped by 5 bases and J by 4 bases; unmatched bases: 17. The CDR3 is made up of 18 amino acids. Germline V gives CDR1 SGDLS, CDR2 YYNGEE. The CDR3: CASSLGTSGRRLGYEQYF. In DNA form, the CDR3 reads TGTGCCAGCAGTCTAGGAACTAGCGGGAGAAGGTTGGGGTACGAGCAGTACTTC.

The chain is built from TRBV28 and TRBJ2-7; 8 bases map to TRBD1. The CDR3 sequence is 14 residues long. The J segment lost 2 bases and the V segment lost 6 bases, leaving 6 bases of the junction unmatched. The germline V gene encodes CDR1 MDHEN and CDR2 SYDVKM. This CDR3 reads CASRSGQAAYEQYF. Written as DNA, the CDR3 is TGTGCCAGCAGGTCGGGACAGGCTGCCTACGAGCAGTACTTC.

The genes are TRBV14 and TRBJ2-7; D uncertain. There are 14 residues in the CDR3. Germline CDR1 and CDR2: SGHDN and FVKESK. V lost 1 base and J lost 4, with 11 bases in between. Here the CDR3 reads CASSQVRSEYEQYF. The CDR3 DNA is TGTGCCAGCAGCCAAGTTCGGAGTGAGTACGAGCAGTACTTC.

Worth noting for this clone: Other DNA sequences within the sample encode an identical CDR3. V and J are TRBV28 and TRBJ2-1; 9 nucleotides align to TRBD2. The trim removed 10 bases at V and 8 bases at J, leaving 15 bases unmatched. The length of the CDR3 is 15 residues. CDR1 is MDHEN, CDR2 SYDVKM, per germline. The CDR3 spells CATSSGTLGGHEQFF. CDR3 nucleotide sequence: TGTGCCACATCTAGCGGGACCTTAGGGGGGCATGAGCAGTTCTTC.

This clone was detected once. This CDR3 reads CASSALLRQGIRADTQYF. CDR3 DNA: TGTGCCAGTAGCGCGCTCCTTCGACAGGGAATCCGCGCAGATACGCAGTATTTT. The chain links TRBV19 to TRBJ2-3; the match to TRBD1 covers 7 bases. Germline loops: CDR1 LNHDA, CDR2 SQIVND (reference sequence). This CDR3 comprises 18 residues. Germline trimming cut 6 bases from V and 4 bases from J; bases unmatched to any gene: 19.

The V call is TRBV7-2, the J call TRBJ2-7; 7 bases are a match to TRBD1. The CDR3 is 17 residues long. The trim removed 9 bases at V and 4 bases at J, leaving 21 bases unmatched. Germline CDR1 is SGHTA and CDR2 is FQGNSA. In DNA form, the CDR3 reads TGTGCCAGTCCGACGACTCCGGGACAGTTTTTAGAATACGAGCAGTACTTC. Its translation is CASPTTPGQFLEYEQYF.

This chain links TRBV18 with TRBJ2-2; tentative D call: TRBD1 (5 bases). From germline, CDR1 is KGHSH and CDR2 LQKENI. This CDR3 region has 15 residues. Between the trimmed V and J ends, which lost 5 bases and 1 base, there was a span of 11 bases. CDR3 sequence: CASSEQTGNTGELFF. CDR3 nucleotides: TGTGCCAGCTCAGAACAAACAGGGAACACCGGGGAGCTGTTTTTT.

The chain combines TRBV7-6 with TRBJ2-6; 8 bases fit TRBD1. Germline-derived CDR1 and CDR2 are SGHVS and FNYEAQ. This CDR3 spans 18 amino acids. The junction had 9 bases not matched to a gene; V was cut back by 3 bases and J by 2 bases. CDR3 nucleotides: TGTGCCAGCAGCTTCGGTGACAGGGGATCCCCTGGGGCCAACGTCCTGACTTTC. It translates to CASSFGDRGSPGANVLTF.

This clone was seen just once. CDR3 in amino acids: CASSLGQPTEAFF. CDR3 sequence (DNA): TGTGCCAGCAGCCTCGGACAGCCCACTGAAGCTTTCTTT. J is TRBJ1-1 and V is TRBV28, with D maybe TRBD1 (6 bases). CDR1 MDHEN and CDR2 SYDVKM come from the germline V gene. This CDR3 spans 13 amino acids. The V and J ends lost 6 bases and 4 bases respectively, with 12 bases between them.

CDR3 sequence reads: CASSTRNRVWETQYF. The CDR3 DNA follows: TGTGCCAGTAGTACTCGGAACAGGGTATGGGAGACCCAGTACTTC. This chain uses TRBV19 with TRBJ2-5, with a weak D call TRBD1 (6 bases). In germline, CDR1 is LNHDA, CDR2 SQIVND (reference sequence). This CDR3 is 15 amino acids long. Trimming pared 4 bases from V and 5 bases from J, leaving 17 bases between. The whole variable domain, filled in from reference TRBV19 and TRBJ2-5, reads DGGITQSPKYLFRKEGQNVTLSCEQNLNHDAMYWYRQDPGQGLRLIYYSQIVNDFQKGDIAEGYSVSREKKESFPLTVTSAQKNPTAFYLCASSTRNRVWETQYFGPGTRLLVL.

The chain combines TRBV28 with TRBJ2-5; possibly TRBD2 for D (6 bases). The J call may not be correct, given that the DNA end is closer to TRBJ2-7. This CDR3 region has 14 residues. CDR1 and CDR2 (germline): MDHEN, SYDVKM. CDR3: CATSGGGDSYEQYF. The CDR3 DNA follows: TGTGCCACCTCGGGCGGAGGGGACTCCTACGAGCAGTACTTC.

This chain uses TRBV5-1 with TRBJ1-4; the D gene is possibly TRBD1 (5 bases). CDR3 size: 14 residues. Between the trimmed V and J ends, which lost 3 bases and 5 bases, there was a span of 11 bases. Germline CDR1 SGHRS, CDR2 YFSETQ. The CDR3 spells CASSSGNPNEKLFF. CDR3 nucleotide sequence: TGCGCCAGCAGCTCAGGGAACCCAAATGAAAAACTGTTTTTT.

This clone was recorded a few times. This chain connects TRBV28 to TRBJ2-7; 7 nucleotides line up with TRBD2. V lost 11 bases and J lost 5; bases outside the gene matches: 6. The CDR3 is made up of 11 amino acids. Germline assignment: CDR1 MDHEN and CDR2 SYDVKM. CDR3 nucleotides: TGTGCCGCCAGCGGGATAAACGAGCAGTACTTC. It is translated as CAASGINEQYF.

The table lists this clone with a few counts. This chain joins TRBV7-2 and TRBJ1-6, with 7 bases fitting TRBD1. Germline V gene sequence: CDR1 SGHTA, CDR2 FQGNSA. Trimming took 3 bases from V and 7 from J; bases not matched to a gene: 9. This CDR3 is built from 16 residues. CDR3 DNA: TGTGCCAGCAGCTTGACCGGGACAGCCCCAAATTCACCCCTCCACTTT. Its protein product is CASSLTGTAPNSPLHF. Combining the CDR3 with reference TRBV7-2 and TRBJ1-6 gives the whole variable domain GAGVSQSPSNKVTEKGKDVELRCDPISGHTALYWYRQSLGQGLEFLIYFQGNSAPDKSGLPSDRFSAERTGGSVSTLTIQRTQQEDSAVYLCASSLTGTAPNSPLHFGNGTRLTVT.

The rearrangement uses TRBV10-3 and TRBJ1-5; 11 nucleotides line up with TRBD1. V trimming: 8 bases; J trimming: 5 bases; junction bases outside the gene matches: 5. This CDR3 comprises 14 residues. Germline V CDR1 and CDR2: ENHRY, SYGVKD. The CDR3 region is CAIGGTGGYQPQHF. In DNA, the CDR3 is TGTGCCATCGGTGGGACAGGGGGTTATCAGCCCCAGCATTTT.

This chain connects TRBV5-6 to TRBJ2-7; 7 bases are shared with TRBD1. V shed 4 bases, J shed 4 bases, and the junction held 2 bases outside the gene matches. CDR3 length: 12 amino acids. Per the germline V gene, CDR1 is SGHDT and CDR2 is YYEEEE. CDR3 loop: CASSPGQYEQYF. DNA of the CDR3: TGTGCCAGCAGCCCGGGACAGTACGAGCAGTACTTC.

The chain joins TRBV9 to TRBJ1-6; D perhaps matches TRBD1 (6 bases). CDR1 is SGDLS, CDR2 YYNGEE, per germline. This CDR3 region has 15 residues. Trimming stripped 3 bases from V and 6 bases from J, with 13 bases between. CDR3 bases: TGTGCCAGCAGCGCAACTCAGGGGATTAATTCACCCCTCCACTTT. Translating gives CASSATQGINSPLHF.

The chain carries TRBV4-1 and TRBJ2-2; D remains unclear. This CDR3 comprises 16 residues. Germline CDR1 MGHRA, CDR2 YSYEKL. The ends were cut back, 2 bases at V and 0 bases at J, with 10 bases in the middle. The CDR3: CASSQLNTANTGELFF. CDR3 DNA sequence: TGCGCCAGCAGCCAACTCAACACCGCGAACACCGGGGAGCTGTTTTTT.

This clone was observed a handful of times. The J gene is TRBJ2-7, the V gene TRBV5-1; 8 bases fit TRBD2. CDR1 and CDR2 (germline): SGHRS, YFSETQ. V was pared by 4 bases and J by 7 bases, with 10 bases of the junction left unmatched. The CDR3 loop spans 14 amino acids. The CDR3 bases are TGCGCCAGCAGCGCCGGGACTAGACTCGGGGAGCAGTACTTC. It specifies CASSAGTRLGEQYF.

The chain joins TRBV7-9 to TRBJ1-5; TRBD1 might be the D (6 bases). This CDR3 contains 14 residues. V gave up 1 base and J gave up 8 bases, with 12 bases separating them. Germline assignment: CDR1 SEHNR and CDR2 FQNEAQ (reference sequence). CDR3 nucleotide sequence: TGTGCCAGCAGCTTAGTGGACAGCCTGAAGCCCCAGCATTTT. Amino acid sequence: CASSLVDSLKPQHF.

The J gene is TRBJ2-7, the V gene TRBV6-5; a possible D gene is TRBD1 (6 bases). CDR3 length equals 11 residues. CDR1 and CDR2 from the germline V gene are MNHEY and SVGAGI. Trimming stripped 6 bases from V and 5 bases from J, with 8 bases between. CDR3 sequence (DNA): TGTGCCAGCAGCAGGGGCCACGAGCAGTACTTC. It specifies CASSRGHEQYF.